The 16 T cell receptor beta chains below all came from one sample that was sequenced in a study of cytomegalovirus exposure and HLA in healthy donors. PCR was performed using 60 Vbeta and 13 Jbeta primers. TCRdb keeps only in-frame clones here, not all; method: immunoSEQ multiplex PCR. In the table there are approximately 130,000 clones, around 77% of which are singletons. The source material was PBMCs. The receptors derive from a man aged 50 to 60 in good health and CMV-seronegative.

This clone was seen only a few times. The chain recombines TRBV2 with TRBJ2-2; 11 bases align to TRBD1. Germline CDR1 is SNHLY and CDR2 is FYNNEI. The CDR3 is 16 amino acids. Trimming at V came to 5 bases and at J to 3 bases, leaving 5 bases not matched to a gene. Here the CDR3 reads CASSLGQGADTGELFF. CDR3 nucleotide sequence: TGTGCCAGCAGTCTTGGACAGGGGGCGGACACCGGGGAGCTGTTTTTT.

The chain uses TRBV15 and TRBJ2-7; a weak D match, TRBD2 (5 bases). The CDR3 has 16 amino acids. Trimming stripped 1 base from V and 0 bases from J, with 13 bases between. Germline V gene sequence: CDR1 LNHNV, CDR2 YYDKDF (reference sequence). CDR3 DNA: TGTGCCACCAGCAGAGTATCACGGGGATCCTCCTACGAGCAGTACTTC. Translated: CATSRVSRGSSYEQYF.

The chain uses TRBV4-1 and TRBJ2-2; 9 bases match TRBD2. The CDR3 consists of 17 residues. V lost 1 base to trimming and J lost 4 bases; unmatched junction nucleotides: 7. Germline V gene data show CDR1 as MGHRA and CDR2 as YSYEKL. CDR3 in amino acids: CASSQGVASGITGELFF. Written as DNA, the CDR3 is TGCGCCAGCAGCCAAGGGGTGGCTAGCGGGATCACCGGGGAGCTGTTTTTT.

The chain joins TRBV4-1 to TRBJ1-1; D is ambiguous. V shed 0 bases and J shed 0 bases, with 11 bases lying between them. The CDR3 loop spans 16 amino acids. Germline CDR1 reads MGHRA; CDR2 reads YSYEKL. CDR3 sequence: CASSQDGPGMNTEAFF. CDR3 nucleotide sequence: TGCGCCAGCAGCCAAGATGGCCCGGGGATGAACACTGAAGCTTTCTTT.

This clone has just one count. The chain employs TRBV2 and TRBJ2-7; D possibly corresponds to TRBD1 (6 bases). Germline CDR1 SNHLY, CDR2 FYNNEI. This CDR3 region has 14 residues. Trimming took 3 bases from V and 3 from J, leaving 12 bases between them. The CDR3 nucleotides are TGTGCCAGCAGTGAGGAACAGGGTGGCTACGAGCAGTACTTC. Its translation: CASSEEQGGYEQYF.

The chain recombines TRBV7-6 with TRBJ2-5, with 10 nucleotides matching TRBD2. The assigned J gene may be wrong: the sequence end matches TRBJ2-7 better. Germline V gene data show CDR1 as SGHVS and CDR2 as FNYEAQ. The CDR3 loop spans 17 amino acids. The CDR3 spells CASSLGPIAGGIHEQYF. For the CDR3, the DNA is TGTGCCAGCAGCTTGGGCCCCATAGCGGGAGGTATCCACGAGCAGTACTTC.

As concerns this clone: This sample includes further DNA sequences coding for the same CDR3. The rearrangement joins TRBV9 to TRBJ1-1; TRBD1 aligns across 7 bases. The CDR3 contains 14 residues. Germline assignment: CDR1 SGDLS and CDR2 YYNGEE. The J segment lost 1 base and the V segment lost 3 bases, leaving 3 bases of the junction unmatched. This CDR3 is CASSATGQNTEAFF. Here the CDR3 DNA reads TGTGCCAGCAGCGCGACAGGGCAGAACACTGAAGCTTTCTTT.

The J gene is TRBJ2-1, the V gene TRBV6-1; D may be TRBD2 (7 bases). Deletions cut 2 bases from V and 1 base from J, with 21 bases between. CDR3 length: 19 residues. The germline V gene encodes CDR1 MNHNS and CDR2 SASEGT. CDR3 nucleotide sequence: TGTGCCAGCAGTGAATACGGGCCCTCGGGGGGCCGTTCCTACAATGAGCAGTTCTTC. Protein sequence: CASSEYGPSGGRSYNEQFF.

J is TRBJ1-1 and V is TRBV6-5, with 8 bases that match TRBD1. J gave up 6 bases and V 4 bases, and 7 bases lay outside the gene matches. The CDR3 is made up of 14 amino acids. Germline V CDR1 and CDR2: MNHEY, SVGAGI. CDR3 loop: CASSFSRQGSEAFF. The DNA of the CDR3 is TGTGCCAGCAGTTTTTCTCGACAGGGGTCTGAAGCTTTCTTT.

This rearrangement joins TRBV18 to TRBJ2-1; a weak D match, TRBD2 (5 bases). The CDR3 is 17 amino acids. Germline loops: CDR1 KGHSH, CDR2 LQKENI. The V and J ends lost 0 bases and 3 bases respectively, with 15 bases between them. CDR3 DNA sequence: TGTGCCAGCTCACCACCGCTGACGGAGGCCTACTACAATGAGCAGTTCTTC. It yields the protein CASSPPLTEAYYNEQFF. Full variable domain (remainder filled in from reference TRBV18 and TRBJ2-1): NAGVMQNPRHLVRRRGQEARLRCSPMKGHSHVYWYRQLPEEGLKFMVYLQKENIIDESGMPKERFSAEFPKEGPSILRIQQVVRGDSAAYFCASSPPLTEAYYNEQFFGPGTRLTVL.

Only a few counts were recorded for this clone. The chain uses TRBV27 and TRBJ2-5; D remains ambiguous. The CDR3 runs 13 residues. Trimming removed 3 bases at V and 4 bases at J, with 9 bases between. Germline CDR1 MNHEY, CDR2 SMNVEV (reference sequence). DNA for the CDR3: TGTGCCAGCAGTTTTGGCAGGTCAGAGACCCAGTACTTC. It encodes CASSFGRSETQYF.

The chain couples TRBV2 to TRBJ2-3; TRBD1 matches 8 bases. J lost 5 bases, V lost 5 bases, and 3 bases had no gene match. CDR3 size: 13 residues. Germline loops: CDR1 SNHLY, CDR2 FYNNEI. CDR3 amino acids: CASSWDRQDTQYF. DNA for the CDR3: TGTGCCAGCAGTTGGGACAGGCAAGATACGCAGTATTTT. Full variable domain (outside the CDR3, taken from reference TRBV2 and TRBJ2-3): EPEVTQTPSHQVTQMGQEVILRCVPISNHLYFYWYRQILGQKVEFLVSFYNNEISEKSEIFDDQFSVERPDGSNFTLKIRSTKLEDSAMYFCASSWDRQDTQYFGPGTRLTVL.

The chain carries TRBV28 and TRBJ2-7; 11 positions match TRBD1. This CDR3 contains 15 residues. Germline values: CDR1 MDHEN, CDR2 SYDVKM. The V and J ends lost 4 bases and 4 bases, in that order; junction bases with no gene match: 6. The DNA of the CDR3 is TGTGCCAGCAGTTCCGCGGGACAGGGGGGATACGAGCAGTACTTC. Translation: CASSSAGQGGYEQYF.

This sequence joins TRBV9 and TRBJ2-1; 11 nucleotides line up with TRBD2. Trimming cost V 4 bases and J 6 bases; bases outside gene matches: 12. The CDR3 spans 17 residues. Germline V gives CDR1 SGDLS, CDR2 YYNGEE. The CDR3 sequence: CASSSGSLAGGLNEQFF. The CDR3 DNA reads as TGTGCCAGCAGCTCAGGATCGCTAGCGGGGGGACTCAATGAGCAGTTCTTC.

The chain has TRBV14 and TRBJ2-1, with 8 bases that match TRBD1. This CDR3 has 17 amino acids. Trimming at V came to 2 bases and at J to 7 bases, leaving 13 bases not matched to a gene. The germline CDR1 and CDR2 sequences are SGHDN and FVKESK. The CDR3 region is CASSQLVTRQGWNEQFF. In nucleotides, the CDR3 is TGTGCCAGCAGCCAACTAGTGACTAGACAGGGGTGGAATGAGCAGTTCTTC.

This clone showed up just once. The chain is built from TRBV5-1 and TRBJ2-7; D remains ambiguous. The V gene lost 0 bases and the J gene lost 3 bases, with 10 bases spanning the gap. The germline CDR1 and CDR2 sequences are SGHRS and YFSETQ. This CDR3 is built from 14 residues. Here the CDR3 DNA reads TGCGCCAGCAGCTTGGTGCCCACCGGCTACGAGCAGTACTTC. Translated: CASSLVPTGYEQYF.